A selection of T cell receptor beta chains follows, all from one sample in a study of cytomegalovirus exposure and HLA in healthy donors. The method was immunoSEQ multiplex PCR; TCRdb's version includes in-frame clones alone and lacks a portion of them. The repertoire has 80,000 to 100,000 clones, more than 65% of them found once; the top ten carry more than 15%. The sequenced material came from PBMCs. These receptors were taken from a woman younger than 35 in good health and CMV-seropositive. Both conserved end residues are part of each CDR3.

j_call	v_call	cdr3_aa
TRBJ1-5	TRBV4-3	CASSQEPGVQPQHF
TRBJ2-2	TRBV10-3	CAISELLAGESGELFF
TRBJ2-1	TRBV19	CASRIRGQMNEQFF
TRBJ1-5	TRBV5-8	CASSYGFTGLNQPQHF
TRBJ2-1	TRBV13	CASSLSEYNEQFF
TRBJ2-7	TRBV28	CASSTGLAGVEQYF
TRBJ2-7	TRBV7-2	CASSLAFSGGSEQYF
TRBJ2-1	TRBV13	CASSYGLASDNEQFF
TRBJ2-3	TRBV5-4	CASSLRQGTDTQYF
TRBJ1-4	TRBV7-2	CASSSQTGIEKLFF
TRBJ2-7	TRBV9	CASSLLAGSYEQYF
TRBJ2-7	TRBV28	CASTTVYEQYF
TRBJ1-2	TRBV5-8	CASSLLPGTGGSGYTF
TRBJ1-4	TRBV6-5	CASSYDGTAGQLFF
TRBJ1-2	TRBV29-1	CSVEGGTGRQDNYGYTF
TRBJ1-2	TRBV6-1	CASTTGQGPSYGYTF
TRBJ2-4	TRBV6-5	CASSPGGTKNIQYF
TRBJ2-7	TRBV6-1	CASSDWGGSSYEQYF
TRBJ1-4	TRBV19	CASTPGQSYNEKLFF
TRBJ1-1	TRBV19	CASSKAGTDNTEAFF
TRBJ2-1	TRBV2	CASSDNSFRQFF
TRBJ2-1	TRBV25-1	CASSSTSGREVYNEQFF
TRBJ1-2	TRBV27	CASSTQGGYGYTF
TRBJ1-5	TRBV6-6	CASTPLEGQPQHF
TRBJ1-1	TRBV6-1	CASSEWRGGSTEAFF
TRBJ2-5	TRBV5-1	CASSPGTAYQETQYF
TRBJ2-3	TRBV19	CASIPRQGSTDTQYF
TRBJ1-2	TRBV5-6	CASSSTGNYGYTF
TRBJ2-5	TRBV7-2	CASSLGTSRRETQYF
TRBJ2-3	TRBV6-1	CASSEGGGTDTQYF
TRBJ2-7	TRBV11-2	CASSLDSGREQYF
TRBJ2-7	TRBV9	CASSVKISGGEVPYEQYF
TRBJ2-7	TRBV5-1	CASSSRPDRGTYEQYF
TRBJ2-7	TRBV28	CASSPGGARDEQYF
TRBJ1-5	TRBV5-1	CASSHGQGQPQHF
TRBJ1-2	TRBV5-8	CASSLWGGGPRSYTF
TRBJ1-2	TRBV10-2	CASSEPGGAAGYTF
TRBJ2-5	TRBV5-1	CASTLTGQETQYF
TRBJ2-6	TRBV6-1	CASSEITQDSGANVLTF
TRBJ2-7	TRBV7-9	CASSLAGKREGRDKQYF
TRBJ2-7	TRBV27	CASSFSGVGLAGEQYF
TRBJ2-1	TRBV27	CASSLPRGASGSTSNEQFF
TRBJ2-1	TRBV30	CAWTPSERPYNEQFF
TRBJ1-2	TRBV28	CATLSEGKIYGYTF
TRBJ1-2	TRBV6-6	CASSPDYGYTF
TRBJ1-3	TRBV6-5	CASSRGGSGNTIYF
TRBJ2-7	TRBV29-1	CGVEGIEGRGGEQYF
TRBJ1-1	TRBV30	CACALMNTEAFF
TRBJ2-5	TRBV2	CASNVAGHETQYF
TRBJ2-3	TRBV9	CASSLTSGGAADTQYF
TRBJ1-2	TRBV5-1	CASSLDPGQGLNGYTF